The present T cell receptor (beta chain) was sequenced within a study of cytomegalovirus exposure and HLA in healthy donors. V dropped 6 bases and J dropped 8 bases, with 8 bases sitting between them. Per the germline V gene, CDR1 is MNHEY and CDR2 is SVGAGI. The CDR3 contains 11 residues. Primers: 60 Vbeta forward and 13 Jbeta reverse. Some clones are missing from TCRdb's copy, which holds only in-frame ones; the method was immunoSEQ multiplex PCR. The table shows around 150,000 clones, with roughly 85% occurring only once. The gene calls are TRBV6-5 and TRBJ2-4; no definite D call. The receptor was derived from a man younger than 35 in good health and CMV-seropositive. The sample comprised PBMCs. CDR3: CASSSYDIQYF. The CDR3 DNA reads TGTGCCAGCAGCTCCTACGACATTCAGTACTTC.